These 21 T cell receptor beta chains were all obtained from the same sample, sequenced in a study of blood T cell repertoires in COVID-19. Produced via immunoSEQ multiplex PCR; TCRdb's table is partial and in-frame only. This repertoire shows approximately 180,000 clones, around 80% found once; its top ten account for approximately 16%. The sequenced sample was PBMCs or T cells enriched from blood (not recorded which). The receptors were sampled from a woman in her fifties or sixties with acute COVID-19.

CDR3 coding DNA: TGTGCCAGCAGCTTAATGGGGGGGTTGATGAACACTGAAGCTTTCTTT. Translating it yields CASSLMGGLMNTEAFF. This chain uses TRBV7-2 with TRBJ1-1; TRBD1 might be the D (5 bases). Germline loops: CDR1 SGHTA, CDR2 FQGNSA. This CDR3 contains 16 residues. Trimming removed 2 bases from V and 0 bases from J, with 13 bases in between.

The V and J genes are TRBV7-9 and TRBJ2-4; possibly TRBD1 for D (6 bases). The CDR3 contains 15 residues. The V gene lost 5 bases and the J gene lost 1 base, with 12 bases spanning the gap. Germline V gene lookup returns CDR1 SEHNR and CDR2 FQNEAQ (reference sequence). CDR3 in DNA: TGTGCCAGCAGCCCAACTCAGGGGGCCAAAAACATTCAGTACTTC. Residues: CASSPTQGAKNIQYF.

This sequence joins TRBV6-5 and TRBJ2-1; 7 bases are a match to TRBD1. V shed 2 bases and J 5 bases; nucleotides not matched to a gene: 9. This CDR3 comprises 16 residues. The germline V gene has CDR1 MNHEY and CDR2 SVGAGI. This chain's CDR3 is CASSYATGIRDNEQFF. The DNA for the CDR3 is TGTGCCAGCAGTTACGCGACAGGGATCCGAGACAATGAGCAGTTCTTC.

The chain couples TRBV28 to TRBJ1-1, with 7 bases aligning to TRBD1. V gave up 7 bases and J gave up 5 bases; unmatched junction bases: 10. Looked up from germline, CDR1 is MDHEN and CDR2 is SYDVKM. This CDR3 has 14 amino acids. CDR3 residues: CASIRDRVVTEAFF. The CDR3 coding sequence is TGTGCCAGCATTCGAGACAGGGTTGTGACTGAAGCTTTCTTT.

The V call is TRBV5-1, the J call TRBJ1-5, with D possibly matching TRBD1 (6 bases). The CDR3 contains 16 residues. Germline V gene lookup returns CDR1 SGHRS and CDR2 YFSETQ. V was pared by 4 bases and J by 4 bases, with 18 bases between. This chain's CDR3 is CASSQHLGQGNQPQHF. In DNA form, the CDR3 reads TGCGCCAGCAGCCAACATTTGGGGCAGGGGAATCAGCCCCAGCATTTT.

J is TRBJ1-4 and V is TRBV28; D may be TRBD1 (5 bases). The germline gives CDR1 MDHEN, CDR2 SYDVKM. CDR3 size: 16 residues. The V gene lost 3 bases and the J gene lost 0 bases, with 11 bases spanning the gap. CDR3: CASSFHQGPTNEKLFF. As DNA, the CDR3 is TGTGCCAGCAGTTTCCATCAGGGCCCAACTAATGAAAAACTGTTTTTT.

The rearrangement uses TRBV5-4 and TRBJ1-2, with D tentatively TRBD1 (6 bases). This CDR3 comprises 16 residues. Germline V gives CDR1 SGHNT, CDR2 YYREEE (reference sequence). Trimming took 4 bases from V and 1 from J, leaving 17 bases between them. This chain's CDR3 is CASSQGGGAGNYGYTF. The CDR3 DNA reads TGTGCCAGCAGCCAAGGGGGGGGCGCGGGTAACTATGGCTACACCTTC. The full variable domain, completed using reference TRBV5-4 and TRBJ1-2, is ETGVTQSPTHLIKTRGQQVTLRCSSQSGHNTVSWYQQALGQGPQFIFQYYREEENGRGNFPPRFSGLQFPNYSSELNVNALELDDSALYLCASSQGGGAGNYGYTFGSGTRLTVV.

The rearrangement uses TRBV19 and TRBJ1-2, with D possibly matching TRBD1 (6 bases). This CDR3 has 14 residues. The V and J ends lost 7 bases and 4 bases respectively, with 16 bases between them. Germline-derived CDR1 and CDR2 are LNHDA and SQIVND (reference sequence). The CDR3 DNA is TGTGCCAGTACCTTTGGGGGCGCCAGCTATGGCTACACCTTC. Its translation is CASTFGGASYGYTF.

This clone has a handful of counts. V usage is TRBV21-1 and J usage is TRBJ1-5; the table gives TRBD1 as D, unverified against the DNA. TRBV21-1 is tagged as a pseudogene. The CDR3 contains 16 residues. CDR3 nucleotides: TGTGCCAGCAGCAAAGCGCTGGGACAGGGGAATCAGCCCCAGCATTTT. It translates to CASSKALGQGNQPQHF.

The V call is TRBV28, the J call TRBJ1-1; the match to TRBD1 covers 7 bases. The V gene end was trimmed by 10 bases and the J gene end by 5 bases; junction bases not matched to a gene: 10. This CDR3 has 13 residues. Germline loops: CDR1 MDHEN, CDR2 SYDVKM. The CDR3 loop is CATRQGSGTEAFF. DNA for the CDR3: TGTGCCACCAGACAGGGATCTGGGACTGAAGCTTTCTTT.

Points on this clone: A much larger clonotype is one base distant, so this may be a read error. V and J are TRBV7-8 and TRBJ1-1; 7 nucleotides match TRBD1. The CDR3 runs to 14 residues. Germline V gene lookup returns CDR1 SGHVS and CDR2 FQNEAQ. The trim removed 3 bases at V and 1 base at J, leaving 2 bases unmatched. CDR3 bases: TGTGCCAGCAGCTTGGGACAGACGAACACTGAAGCTTTCTTT. Its translation: CASSLGQTNTEAFF.

J is TRBJ2-7 and V is TRBV10-2, with D possibly TRBD1 on 5 matching bases. This CDR3 region has 12 residues. Deletions cut 5 bases from V and 5 bases from J, with 10 bases between. Germline V gene sequence: CDR1 WSHSY, CDR2 SAAADI. For the CDR3, the DNA is TGCGCCAGCAGTCCAGGGCAGCACGAGCAGTACGTC. It translates to CASSPGQHEQYV.

This chain joins TRBV11-2 and TRBJ1-3; D is undetermined. CDR1 and CDR2 (germline): SGHAT, FQNNGV. There are 14 residues in the CDR3. Trimming cost V 4 bases and J 4 bases, with 11 bases left between them. CDR3 region: CASSSTTPGNTIYF. CDR3 nucleotides: TGTGCCAGCAGCTCTACTACTCCCGGAAACACCATATATTTT.

The rearrangement joins TRBV3-1 (or the pseudogene TRBV3-2) to TRBJ1-2; D is unresolved. V was cut by 0 bases and J by 5 bases, with 4 bases left in between. This CDR3 has 12 amino acids. Per germline, CDR1 LGHDT and CDR2 YNNKEL (reference sequence). The CDR3 DNA is TGTGCCAGCAGCCAAGAGCAGTATGGCTACACCTTC. This translates into CASSQEQYGYTF.

The chain is built from TRBV7-8 and TRBJ2-2; D may be TRBD2 (6 bases). The CDR3 spans 17 residues. V dropped 2 bases and J dropped 8 bases, with 21 bases sitting between them. Germline V gene lookup returns CDR1 SGHVS and CDR2 FQNEAQ. CDR3 DNA: TGTGCCAGCAGCTTAAAGGGAGCGGGTCAAATACGGGGGGAGCTGTTTTTT. It encodes CASSLKGAGQIRGELFF.

This clone turned up a few times. The chain carries TRBV3-1 (or the pseudogene TRBV3-2) and TRBJ1-3, with D possibly being TRBD1 (5 bases). This CDR3 has 14 amino acids. Trimming removed 1 base at V and 2 bases at J, with 6 bases between. In germline, CDR1 is LGHDT, CDR2 YNNKEL (reference sequence). The CDR3 here is CASSQAGAGNTIYF. The CDR3 region has the DNA TGTGCCAGCAGCCAAGCGGGGGCTGGAAACACCATATATTTT.

This chain uses TRBV5-1 with TRBJ1-2; no firm D call. CDR1 and CDR2 (germline): SGHRS, YFSETQ. V was shortened by 4 bases and J by 2 bases, with 6 bases between the two germline ends. The CDR3 totals 12 residues. The chain's CDR3 is CASSGQNYGYTF. In DNA, the CDR3 is TGCGCCAGCAGCGGGCAGAACTATGGCTACACCTTC.

The rearrangement joins TRBV5-4 to TRBJ2-5, with unresolved D. The germline CDR1 and CDR2 sequences are SGHNT and YYREEE (reference sequence). This CDR3 has 15 residues. V was shortened by 0 bases and J by 1 base, with 10 bases between the two germline ends. CDR3 residues: CASSLALTPQETQYF. The CDR3 DNA sequence: TGTGCCAGCAGCTTGGCCCTTACACCCCAAGAGACCCAGTACTTC.

V is TRBV6-5 and J is TRBJ1-1; D is unclear. The CDR3 covers 14 residues. V dropped 2 bases and J dropped 0 bases, with 7 bases sitting between them. Germline CDR1 is MNHEY and CDR2 is SVGAGI. The CDR3 sequence is CASSYGALNTEAFF. The CDR3 DNA reads as TGTGCCAGCAGTTACGGAGCCCTGAACACTGAAGCTTTCTTT.

This clone was seen more than once but under ten times. The chain links TRBV6-1 to TRBJ1-5; 7 bases fit TRBD1. The junction had 8 bases not matched to a gene; V was cut back by 4 bases and J by 2 bases. Germline assignment: CDR1 MNHNS and CDR2 SASEGT. The CDR3 runs to 16 residues. DNA of the CDR3: TGTGCCAGCAGTGCAACAGGGGCGTTCGGCAATCAGCCCCAGCATTTT. The encoded protein is CASSATGAFGNQPQHF.

The rearrangement links TRBV7-2 to TRBJ1-6; 7 positions match TRBD1. The CDR3 length is 15 residues. The V gene's germline CDR1 is SGHTA and CDR2 FQGNSA. The junction had 5 bases not matched to a gene; V was cut back by 5 bases and J by 4 bases. CDR3 DNA: TGTGCCAGCAGCCCCGCGGGACAGTATAATTCACCCCTCCACTTT. This codes for CASSPAGQYNSPLHF.